This T cell receptor beta chain was captured in a study of cytomegalovirus exposure and HLA in healthy donors. TCRdb keeps only in-frame clones here, not all; method: immunoSEQ multiplex PCR. This table has around 150,000 clones, about nine tenths appearing once. Findings and caveats of the study: Cytomegalovirus-associated status was assigned to about 150 TCR beta chains. In vitro, a few CMV-associated chains proved specific for CMV antigens. Some public TCRs appeared in many individuals, while most sequences were rare.

Per the germline V gene, CDR1 is SGDLS and CDR2 is YYNGEE. After removal of 1 base from V and 2 bases from J, the junction contained 3 bases not matched to a gene. This CDR3 comprises 16 residues. A word on this clone: The target antigen is unknown.

The TCR sequence derives from a man between 18 and 29 years old in good health and CMV-seropositive. The chain uses TRBV9 and TRBJ2-6; 7 bases map to TRBD1. Sequencing was performed on PBMCs. CDR3 in amino acids: CASSVSTGAGANVLTF. For the CDR3, the DNA is TGTGCCAGCAGCGTATCCACAGGGGCTGGGGCCAACGTCCTGACTTTC.